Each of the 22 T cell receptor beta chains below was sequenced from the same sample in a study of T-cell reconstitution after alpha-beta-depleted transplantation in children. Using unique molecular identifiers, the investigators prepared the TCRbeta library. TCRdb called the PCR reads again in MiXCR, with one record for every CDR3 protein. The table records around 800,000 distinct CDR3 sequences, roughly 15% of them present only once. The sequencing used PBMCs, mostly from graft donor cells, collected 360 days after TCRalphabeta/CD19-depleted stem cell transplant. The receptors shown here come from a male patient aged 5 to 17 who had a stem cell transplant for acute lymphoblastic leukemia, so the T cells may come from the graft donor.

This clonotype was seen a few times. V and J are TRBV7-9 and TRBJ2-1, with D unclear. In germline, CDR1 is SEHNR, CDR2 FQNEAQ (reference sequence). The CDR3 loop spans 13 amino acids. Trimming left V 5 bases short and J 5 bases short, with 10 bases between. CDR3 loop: CASSIRDDNEQFF. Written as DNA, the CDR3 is TGTGCCAGCAGCATCAGAGATGACAATGAGCAGTTCTTC.

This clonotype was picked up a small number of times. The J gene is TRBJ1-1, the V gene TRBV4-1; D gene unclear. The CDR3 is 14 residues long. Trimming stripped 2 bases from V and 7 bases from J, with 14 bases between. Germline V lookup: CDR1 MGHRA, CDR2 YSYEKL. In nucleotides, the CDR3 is TGCGCCAGCAGCCAAACGGGTTTGTTCGGTGAAGCTTTCTTT. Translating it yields CASSQTGLFGEAFF.

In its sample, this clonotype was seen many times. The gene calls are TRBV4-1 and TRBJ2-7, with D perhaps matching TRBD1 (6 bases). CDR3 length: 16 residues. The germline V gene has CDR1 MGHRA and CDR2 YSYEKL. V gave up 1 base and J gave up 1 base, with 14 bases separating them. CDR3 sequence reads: CASSQGTVLSSYEQYF. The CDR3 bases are TGCGCCAGCAGCCAAGGGACAGTTCTCAGTTCCTACGAGCAGTACTTC.

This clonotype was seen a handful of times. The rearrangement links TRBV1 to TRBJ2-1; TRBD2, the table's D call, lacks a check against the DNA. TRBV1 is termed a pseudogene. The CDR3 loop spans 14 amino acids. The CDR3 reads CTSSPTGGPQEQFF. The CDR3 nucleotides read TGCACCAGCAGCCCTACGGGAGGGCCACAAGAGCAGTTCTTC.

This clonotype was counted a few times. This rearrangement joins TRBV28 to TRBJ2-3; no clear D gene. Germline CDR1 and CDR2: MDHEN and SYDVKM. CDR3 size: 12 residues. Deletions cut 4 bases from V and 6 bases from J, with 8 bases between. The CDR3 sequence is CASSYKPDTQYF. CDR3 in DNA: TGTGCCAGCAGTTATAAGCCGGATACGCAGTATTTT.

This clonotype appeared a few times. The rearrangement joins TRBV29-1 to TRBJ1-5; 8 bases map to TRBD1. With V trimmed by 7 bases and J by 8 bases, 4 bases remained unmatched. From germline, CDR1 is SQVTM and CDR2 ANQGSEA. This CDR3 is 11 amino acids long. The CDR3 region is CSARGPEPQHF. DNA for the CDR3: TGCAGCGCCAGGGGGCCGGAGCCCCAGCATTTT.

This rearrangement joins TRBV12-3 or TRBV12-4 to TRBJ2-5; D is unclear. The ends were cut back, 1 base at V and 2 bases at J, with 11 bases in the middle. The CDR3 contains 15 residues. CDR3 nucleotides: TGTGCCAGCAGTTTAGGGCAGTTCGGGCAAGAGACCCAGTACTTC. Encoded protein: CASSLGQFGQETQYF.

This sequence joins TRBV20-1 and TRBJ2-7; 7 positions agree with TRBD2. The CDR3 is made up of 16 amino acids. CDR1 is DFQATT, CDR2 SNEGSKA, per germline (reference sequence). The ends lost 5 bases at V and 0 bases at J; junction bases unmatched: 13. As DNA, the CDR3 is TGCAGTGCTCCTAATCCAGCCGGGACTAACTCCTACGAGCAGTACTTC. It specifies CSAPNPAGTNSYEQYF.

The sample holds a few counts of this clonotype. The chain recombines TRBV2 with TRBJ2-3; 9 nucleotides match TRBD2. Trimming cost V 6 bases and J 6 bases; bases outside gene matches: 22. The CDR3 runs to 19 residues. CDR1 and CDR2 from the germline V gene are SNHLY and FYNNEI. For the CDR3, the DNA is TGTGCCAGCAGCCCCCCCCTAGCGGGAAAAAGAGGGACAGAGGATACGCAGTATTTT. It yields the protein CASSPPLAGKRGTEDTQYF.

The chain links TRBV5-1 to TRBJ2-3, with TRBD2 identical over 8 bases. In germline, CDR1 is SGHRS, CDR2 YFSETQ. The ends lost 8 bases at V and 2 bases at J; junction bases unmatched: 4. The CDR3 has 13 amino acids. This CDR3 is CASRSGATDTQYF. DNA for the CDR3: TGCGCCAGTCGTAGCGGGGCCACAGATACGCAGTATTTT.

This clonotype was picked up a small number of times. CDR3 protein: CASSLEQGDTEAFF. In DNA form, the CDR3 reads TGTGCCAGCAGCTTAGAACAGGGCGACACTGAAGCTTTCTTT. The V gene is TRBV7-6, the J gene TRBJ1-1; a weak D match, TRBD1 (6 bases). There are 14 residues in the CDR3. The germline gives CDR1 SGHVS, CDR2 FNYEAQ. The V gene lost 1 base and the J gene lost 3 bases, with 9 bases spanning the gap.

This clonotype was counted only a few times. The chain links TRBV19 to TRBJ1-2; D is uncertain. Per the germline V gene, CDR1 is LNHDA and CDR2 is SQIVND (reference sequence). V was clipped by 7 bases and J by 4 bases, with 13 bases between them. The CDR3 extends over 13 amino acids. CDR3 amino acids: CASNGKRLYGYTF. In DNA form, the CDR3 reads TGTGCCAGTAATGGAAAACGTCTCTATGGCTACACCTTC.

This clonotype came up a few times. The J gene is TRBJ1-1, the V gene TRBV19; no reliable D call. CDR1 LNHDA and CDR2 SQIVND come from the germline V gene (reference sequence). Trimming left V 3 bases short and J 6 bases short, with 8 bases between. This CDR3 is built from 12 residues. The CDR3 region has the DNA TGTGCCAGTAGTATTTCTCTGGCTGAAGCTTTCTTT. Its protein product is CASSISLAEAFF.

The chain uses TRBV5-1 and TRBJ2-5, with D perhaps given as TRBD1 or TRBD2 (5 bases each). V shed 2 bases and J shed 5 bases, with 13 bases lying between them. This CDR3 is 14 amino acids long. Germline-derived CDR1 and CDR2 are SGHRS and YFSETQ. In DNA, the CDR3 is TGCGCCAGCAGCTTCAAGGGGAGAGGGGAGACCCAGTACTTC. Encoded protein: CASSFKGRGETQYF.

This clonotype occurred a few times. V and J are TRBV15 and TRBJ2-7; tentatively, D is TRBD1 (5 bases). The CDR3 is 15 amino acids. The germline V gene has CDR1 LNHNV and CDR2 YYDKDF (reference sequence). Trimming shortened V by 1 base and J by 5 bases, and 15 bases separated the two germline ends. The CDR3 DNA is TGTGCCACCAGCAGAGGAACAGGAAGTTCTGACGAGCAGTACTTC. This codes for CATSRGTGSSDEQYF.

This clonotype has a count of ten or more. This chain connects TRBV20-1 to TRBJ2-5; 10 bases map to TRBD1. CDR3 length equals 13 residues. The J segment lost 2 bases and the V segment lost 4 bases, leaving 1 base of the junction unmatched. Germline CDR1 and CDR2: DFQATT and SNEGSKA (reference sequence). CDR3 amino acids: CSAMDRGQETQYF. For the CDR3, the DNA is TGCAGTGCTATGGACAGGGGGCAAGAGACCCAGTACTTC.

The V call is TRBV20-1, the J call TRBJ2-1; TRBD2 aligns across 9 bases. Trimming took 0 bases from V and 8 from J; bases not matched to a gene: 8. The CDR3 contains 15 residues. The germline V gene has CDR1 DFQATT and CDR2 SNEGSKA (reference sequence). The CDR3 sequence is CSARERASGMDEQFF. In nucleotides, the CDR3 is TGCAGTGCTAGAGAGAGGGCTAGCGGGATGGATGAGCAGTTCTTC.

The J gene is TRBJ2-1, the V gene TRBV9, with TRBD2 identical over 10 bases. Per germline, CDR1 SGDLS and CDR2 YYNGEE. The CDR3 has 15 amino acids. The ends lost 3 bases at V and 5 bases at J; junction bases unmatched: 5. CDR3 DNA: TGTGCCAGCAGCGCTGGGACTAGCGCCCACAATGAGCAGTTCTTC. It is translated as CASSAGTSAHNEQFF.

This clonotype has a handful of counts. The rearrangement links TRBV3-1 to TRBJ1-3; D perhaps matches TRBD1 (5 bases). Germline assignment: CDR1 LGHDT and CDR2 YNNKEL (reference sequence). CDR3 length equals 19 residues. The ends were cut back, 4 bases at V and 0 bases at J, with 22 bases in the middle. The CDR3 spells CASSRNRVGRGNSGNTIYF. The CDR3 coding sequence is TGTGCCAGCAGCCGGAACCGTGTGGGGAGGGGAAACTCTGGAAACACCATATATTTT.

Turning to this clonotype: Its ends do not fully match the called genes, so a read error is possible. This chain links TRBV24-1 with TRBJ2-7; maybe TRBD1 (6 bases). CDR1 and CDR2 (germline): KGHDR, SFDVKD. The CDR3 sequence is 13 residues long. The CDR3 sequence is CATSDGQTYEHYF. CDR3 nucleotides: TGTGCCACCAGTGATGGACAGACCTACGAGCACTACTTC.

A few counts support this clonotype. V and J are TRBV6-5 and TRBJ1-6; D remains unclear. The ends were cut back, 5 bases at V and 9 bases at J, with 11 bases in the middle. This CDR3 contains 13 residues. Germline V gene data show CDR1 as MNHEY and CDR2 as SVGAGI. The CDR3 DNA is TGTGCCAGCAGTACCGCACATGCTTCACCCCTCCACTTT. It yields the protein CASSTAHASPLHF.

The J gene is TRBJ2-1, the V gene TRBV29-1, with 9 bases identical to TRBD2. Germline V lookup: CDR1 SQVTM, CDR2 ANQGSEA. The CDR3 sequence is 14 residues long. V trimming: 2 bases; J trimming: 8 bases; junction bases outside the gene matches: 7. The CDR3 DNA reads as TGCAGCGTTGAACGAGCGGGAGGCGGCTATGAGCAGTTCTTC. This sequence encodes CSVERAGGGYEQFF.